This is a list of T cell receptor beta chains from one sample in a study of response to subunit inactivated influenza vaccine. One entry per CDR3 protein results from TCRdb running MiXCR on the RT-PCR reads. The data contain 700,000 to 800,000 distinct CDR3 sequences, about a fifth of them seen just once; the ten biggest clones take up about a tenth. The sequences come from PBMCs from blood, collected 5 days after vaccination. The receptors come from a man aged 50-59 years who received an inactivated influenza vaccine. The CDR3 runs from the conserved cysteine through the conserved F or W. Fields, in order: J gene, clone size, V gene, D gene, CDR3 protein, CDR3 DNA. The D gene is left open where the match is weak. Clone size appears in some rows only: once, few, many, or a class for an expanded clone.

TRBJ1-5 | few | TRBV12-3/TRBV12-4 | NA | CASSPQQGNQPQHF | TGTGCCAGCAGCCCCCAACAAGGCAATCAGCCCCAGCATTTT
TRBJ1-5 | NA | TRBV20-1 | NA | CSARDGRPGNQPQHF | TGCAGTGCTAGAGACGGGAGACCTGGCAATCAGCCCCAGCATTTT
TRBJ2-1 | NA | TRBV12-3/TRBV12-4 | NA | CASSPGLKKGPEQFF | TGTGCCAGCAGCCCGGGACTCAAGAAGGGCCCGGAGCAGTTCTTC
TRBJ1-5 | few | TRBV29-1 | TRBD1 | CSVRGTGIDQPQHF | TGCAGCGTCAGGGGGACAGGGATCGATCAGCCCCAGCATTTT
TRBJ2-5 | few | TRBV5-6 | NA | CASSLGDSPPETQYF | TGTGCCAGCAGCTTGGGGGACTCCCCACCAGAGACCCAGTACTTC
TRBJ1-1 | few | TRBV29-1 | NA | CSVGEGGGGTEAFF | TGCAGCGTTGGAGAGGGAGGGGGAGGCACTGAAGCTTTCTTT
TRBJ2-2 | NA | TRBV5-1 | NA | CASSPDQNTGELFF | TGCGCCAGCAGCCCCGACCAGAACACCGGGGAGCTGTTTTTT
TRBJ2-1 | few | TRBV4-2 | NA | CASSQDLKGRFF | TGTGCCAGCAGCCAAGATTTGAAGGGTCGGTTCTTC
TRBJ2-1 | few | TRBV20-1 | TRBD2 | CSAPKTSGSNEQFF | TGCAGTGCTCCTAAGACTAGCGGGAGTAATGAGCAGTTCTTC
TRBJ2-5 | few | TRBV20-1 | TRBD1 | CSARVWGQGPETQYF | TGCAGTGCTAGAGTTTGGGGACAGGGGCCGGAGACCCAGTACTTC
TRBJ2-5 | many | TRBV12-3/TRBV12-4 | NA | CASSLGQTQYF | TGTGCCAGCAGTTTGGGGCAGACCCAGTACTTC
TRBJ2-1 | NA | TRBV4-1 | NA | CASSQVFEGLEDNEQFF | TGCGCCAGCAGCCAAGTTTTCGAAGGGTTAGAGGACAATGAGCAGTTCTTC
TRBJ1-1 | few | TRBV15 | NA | CATSRDPLNTEAFF | TGTGCCACCAGCAGAGATCCTCTGAACACTGAAGCTTTCTTT
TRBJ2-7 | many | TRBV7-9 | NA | CASSLGAREQYF | TGTGCCAGCAGCTTAGGAGCGCGAGAGCAGTACTTC
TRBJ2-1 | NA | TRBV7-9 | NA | CASSLWSAGYNEQFF | TGTGCCAGCAGCTTATGGAGTGCAGGTTACAATGAGCAGTTCTTC
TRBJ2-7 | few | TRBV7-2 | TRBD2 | CASSLVVTGGYEQYF | TGTGCCAGCAGCTTAGTAGTCACGGGGGGCTACGAGCAGTACTTC
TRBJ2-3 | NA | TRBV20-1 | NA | CSARSQTSTDTQYF | TGCAGTGCTAGAAGTCAAACTAGCACAGATACGCAGTATTTT
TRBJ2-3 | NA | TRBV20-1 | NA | CSASRAPRSDTQYF | TGCAGTGCTAGCCGGGCCCCGCGATCCGATACGCAGTATTTT
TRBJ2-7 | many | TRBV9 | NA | CASSPRVGTASSYEQYF | TGTGCCAGCAGTCCCCGTGTCGGGACGGCAAGCTCCTACGAGCAGTACTTC
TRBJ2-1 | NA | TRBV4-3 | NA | CASSQERVRDLAHEQFF | TGCGCCAGCAGCCAAGAGAGGGTCCGCGACTTAGCGCATGAGCAGTTCTTC
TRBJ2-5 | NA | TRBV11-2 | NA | CASSLVGQGAFWETQCF | NA
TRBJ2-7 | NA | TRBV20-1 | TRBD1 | CSARTFDRGYEQYF | TGCAGTGCTAGAACATTCGACAGGGGCTACGAGCAGTACTTC
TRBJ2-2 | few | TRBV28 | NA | CASKLGRGTGELFF | TGTGCCAGCAAACTAGGGAGGGGGACCGGGGAGCTGTTTTTT
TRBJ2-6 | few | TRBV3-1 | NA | CASTGRSSGANVLTF | TGTGCCAGCACCGGCAGGAGCTCTGGGGCCAACGTCCTGACTTTC
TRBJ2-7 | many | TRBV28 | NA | CASSWFRETYEQYF | TGTGCCAGCAGTTGGTTCAGGGAGACCTACGAGCAGTACTTC
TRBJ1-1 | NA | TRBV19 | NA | CASSKRRSGRAFF | TGTGCCAGTAGCAAGCGACGATCGGGGCGAGCTTTCTTT
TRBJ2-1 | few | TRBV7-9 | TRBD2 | CASSLASGSGEQFF | TGTGCCAGCAGCTTGGCTAGCGGGAGCGGGGAGCAGTTCTTC
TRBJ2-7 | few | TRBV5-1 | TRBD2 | CASSQSTGGRGYEQYF | TGCGCCAGCAGCCAATCCACGGGGGGAAGGGGCTACGAGCAGTACTTC
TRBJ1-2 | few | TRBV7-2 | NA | CASSLGRIYGYTF | TGTGCCAGCAGCTTAGGCCGAATCTATGGCTACACCTTC
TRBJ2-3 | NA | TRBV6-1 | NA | CASSEVGHLPTDTQYF | TGTGCCAGCAGTGAAGTGGGACACCTACCCACAGATACGCAGTATTTT
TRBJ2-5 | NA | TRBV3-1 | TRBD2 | CASSQDLVSGGASQYF | TGTGCCAGCAGCCAAGATTTAGTTAGCGGGGGGGCTAGCCAGTACTTC
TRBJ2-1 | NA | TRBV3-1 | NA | CASSYLPGSSYNEQFF | TGTGCCAGCAGCTACCTCCCCGGGAGCTCCTACAATGAGCAGTTCTTC
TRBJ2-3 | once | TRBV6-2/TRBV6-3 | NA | CASSSSGAGDSDTQYF | TGTGCCAGCAGTTCGTCGGGGGCGGGAGATTCGGATACGCAGTATTTT
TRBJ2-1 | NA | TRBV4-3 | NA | CASSQDLVGAVYKEQFF | TGCGCCAGCAGCCAAGATCTAGTAGGGGCGGTCTACAAAGAGCAGTTCTTC